The next 24 T cell receptor beta chains were all read from a single sample in a study of control samples from healthy donors and cancer patients. Profiled with immunoSEQ multiplex PCR; TCRdb holds only in-frame clones, not every one. Among over 150,000 clones listed, nearly 90% were seen once. Sample: blood. These receptors were taken from a woman aged 50 to 60 in good health.

The genes are TRBV5-5 and TRBJ2-1; tentative D call: TRBD2 (6 bases). The CDR3 runs to 13 residues. Germline lookup yields CDR1 SGHKS and CDR2 YYEKEE (reference sequence). V lost 6 bases and J 8 bases, leaving 15 bases between the germline ends. The CDR3 DNA reads as TGTGCCAGCATCAAAGCCCCGGGAGATGAGCAGTTCTTC. Its protein product is CASIKAPGDEQFF.

The chain has TRBV19 and TRBJ2-2; 9 nucleotides match TRBD2. Germline values: CDR1 LNHDA, CDR2 SQIVND (reference sequence). The CDR3 totals 16 residues. Unmatched junction bases numbered 8, after V lost 4 bases and J lost 5 bases. This chain's CDR3 is CASSTIAGDITGELFF. The CDR3 DNA is TGTGCCAGTAGTACTATAGCGGGAGATATAACCGGGGAGCTGTTTTTT.

This chain connects TRBV19 to TRBJ2-5, with D possibly TRBD2 on 6 matching bases. The CDR3 loop spans 14 amino acids. Germline V lookup: CDR1 LNHDA, CDR2 SQIVND (reference sequence). The germline V and J ends were trimmed by 7 bases and 2 bases, with 14 bases remaining between them. CDR3 DNA: TGTGCCAGTACCCCGGTGGGGGGACAAGAGACCCAGTACTTC. Protein product: CASTPVGGQETQYF.

The rearrangement uses TRBV28 and TRBJ1-1; D might be TRBD1 (5 bases). V was trimmed by 2 bases and J by 0 bases, leaving 10 bases between them. CDR1 and CDR2 from the germline V gene are MDHEN and SYDVKM. The CDR3 contains 15 residues. CDR3 nucleotide sequence: TGTGCCAGCAGTTTAGGGGGACGGTTGAACACTGAAGCTTTCTTT. Translation gives CASSLGGRLNTEAFF.

This chain uses TRBV3-1 (or the pseudogene TRBV3-2) with TRBJ1-1; perhaps TRBD1 as D (5 bases). V was clipped by 4 bases and J by 2 bases, with 20 bases between them. This CDR3 is 17 amino acids long. CDR1 is LGHDT, CDR2 YNNKEL, per germline (reference sequence). CDR3 amino acids: CASSPTGGIGVNTEAFF. The CDR3 DNA reads TGTGCCAGCAGCCCCACGGGCGGGATAGGGGTCAACACTGAAGCTTTCTTT.

The chain recombines TRBV20-1 with TRBJ1-2; D gene ambiguous. Germline CDR1 DFQATT, CDR2 SNEGSKA (reference sequence). CDR3 length: 12 amino acids. V was cut by 3 bases and J by 3 bases, with 8 bases left in between. CDR3 nucleotide sequence: TGCAGTGCTAGTTCCGGGGACTATGGCTACACCTTC. This codes for CSASSGDYGYTF.

The gene calls are TRBV5-5 and TRBJ2-3; 10 nucleotides match TRBD2. Trimming cost V 5 bases and J 0 bases; bases outside gene matches: 3. Germline lookup yields CDR1 SGHKS and CDR2 YYEKEE (reference sequence). CDR3 length equals 15 residues. The DNA for the CDR3 is TGTGCCAGCAGTAGCGGGGGGCAAAGCACAGATACGCAGTATTTT. Its protein is CASSSGGQSTDTQYF.

V is TRBV6-1 and J is TRBJ2-7; 7 nucleotides line up with TRBD2. The germline V gene encodes CDR1 MNHNS and CDR2 SASEGT. V shed 2 bases and J 3 bases; nucleotides not matched to a gene: 4. There are 14 residues in the CDR3. CDR3: CASSESASGYEQYF. CDR3 coding DNA: TGTGCCAGCAGTGAAAGCGCTAGCGGCTACGAGCAGTACTTC.

V is TRBV5-6 and J is TRBJ1-3; D is undetermined. Per germline, CDR1 SGHDT and CDR2 YYEEEE. V lost 1 base to trimming and J lost 0 bases, with 14 bases between them. This CDR3 spans 17 amino acids. The CDR3 loop reads CASSLSAIDSSGNTIYF. The CDR3 DNA follows: TGTGCCAGCAGCTTGTCAGCGATTGATAGCTCTGGAAACACCATATATTTT.

The rearrangement uses TRBV4-1 and TRBJ1-2, with 8 bases identical to TRBD1. After removal of 1 base from V and 4 bases from J, the junction contained 5 bases not matched to a gene. Germline assignment: CDR1 MGHRA and CDR2 YSYEKL. CDR3 length: 15 residues. CDR3 nucleotide sequence: TGCGCCAGCAGCCAAGGACAGGGGCCAGGCTATGGCTACACCTTC. As protein: CASSQGQGPGYGYTF.

The V call is TRBV12-3 or TRBV12-4, the J call TRBJ2-3; D gene unclear. The CDR3 covers 12 residues. Trimming took 4 bases from V and 2 from J, leaving 4 bases between them. CDR3 sequence reads: CASSWATDTQYF. CDR3 nucleotide sequence: TGTGCCAGCAGTTGGGCCACAGATACGCAGTATTTT.

This sequence joins TRBV7-9 and TRBJ1-2; TRBD1 might be the D (5 bases). The CDR3 has 16 amino acids. From germline, CDR1 is SEHNR and CDR2 FQNEAQ (reference sequence). Between the trimmed V and J ends, which lost 3 bases and 8 bases, there was a span of 22 bases. Here the CDR3 DNA reads TGTGCCAGCAGCTTCCAGCAAAGACAGTCCGCTCGGGGCTACACCTTC. This gives the protein CASSFQQRQSARGYTF. Full variable domain (outside the CDR3, taken from reference TRBV7-9 and TRBJ1-2): DTGVSQNPRHKITKRGQNVTFRCDPISEHNRLYWYRQTLGQGPEFLTYFQNEAQLEKSRLLSDRFSAERPKGSFSTLEIQRTEQGDSAMYLCASSFQQRQSARGYTFGSGTRLTVV.

The chain links TRBV29-1 to TRBJ2-1; 11 bases line up with TRBD2. This CDR3 region has 14 residues. The junction had 4 bases not matched to a gene; V was cut back by 4 bases and J by 5 bases. Germline V gives CDR1 SQVTM, CDR2 ANQGSEA. In DNA, the CDR3 is TGCAGCGTTGGGGGGACTAGCGGCAACAATGAGCAGTTCTTC. Residues: CSVGGTSGNNEQFF.

The chain combines TRBV19 with TRBJ2-1; 8 bases fit TRBD2. Germline V gene sequence: CDR1 LNHDA, CDR2 SQIVND (reference sequence). J lost 9 bases, V lost 4 bases, and 11 bases had no gene match. This CDR3 comprises 15 residues. Here the CDR3 DNA reads TGTGCCAGTAGTACCCCTCGAGCGGGAGCAGGTGAGCAGTTCTTC. As protein: CASSTPRAGAGEQFF.

CDR3 amino acids: CASSLSGVALFNGYTF. For the CDR3, the DNA is TGTGCCAGCAGCCTGTCAGGGGTTGCACTATTCAATGGCTACACCTTC. The chain couples TRBV16 to TRBJ1-2; tentatively, D is TRBD1 (6 bases). Trimming left V 4 bases short and J 6 bases short, with 21 bases between. CDR1 is KGHSY, CDR2 FQNENV, per germline. CDR3 length equals 16 residues.

On this clone itself: This specimen includes other DNA sequences encoding the same CDR3. This chain connects TRBV5-1 to TRBJ1-1; D is uncertain. Trimming took off 4 bases at V and 0 bases at J, with 10 bases between the two ends. The germline V gene encodes CDR1 SGHRS and CDR2 YFSETQ. This CDR3 is 14 amino acids long. The CDR3 region has the DNA TGCGCCAGCAGCCTACAGCTCATGAACACTGAAGCTTTCTTT. Encoded protein: CASSLQLMNTEAFF. Full variable domain (outside the CDR3, taken from reference TRBV5-1 and TRBJ1-1): KAGVTQTPRYLIKTRGQQVTLSCSPISGHRSVSWYQQTPGQGLQFLFEYFSETQRNKGNFPGRFSGRQFSNSRSEMNVSTLELGDSALYLCASSLQLMNTEAFFGQGTRLTVV.

CDR3 in amino acids: CASSPGTVNSPLHF. CDR3 DNA: TGTGCCAGCTCCCCAGGGACAGTGAATTCACCCCTCCACTTT. The chain combines TRBV18 with TRBJ1-6; 7 bases match TRBD1. V dropped 6 bases and J dropped 7; count of bases not matched to a gene: 6. The CDR3 totals 14 residues. Germline V gives CDR1 KGHSH, CDR2 LQKENI.

The chain uses TRBV19 and TRBJ2-2, with D hard to call. This CDR3 is built from 14 residues. Deletions cut 7 bases from V and 0 bases from J, with 9 bases between. Germline CDR1 LNHDA, CDR2 SQIVND (reference sequence). In DNA, the CDR3 is TGTGCCAGTATTAAGACCTCGAACACCGGGGAGCTGTTTTTT. This gives the protein CASIKTSNTGELFF.

J is TRBJ2-7 and V is TRBV28; TRBD2 matches 13 bases. The V gene's germline CDR1 is MDHEN and CDR2 SYDVKM. CDR3 size: 16 residues. J lost 2 bases, V lost 2 bases, and 3 bases had no gene match. DNA of the CDR3: TGTGCCAGCAGTTTAGGACTAGCGGGAGTGGCCTACGAGCAGTACTTC. Translating gives CASSLGLAGVAYEQYF.

The J gene is TRBJ2-3, the V gene TRBV9, with TRBD2 matching 12 bases. Losses at the gene ends were 4 bases for V and 5 bases for J; bases not matched to a gene: 5. This CDR3 has 15 residues. The V gene's germline CDR1 is SGDLS and CDR2 YYNGEE. Here the CDR3 DNA reads TGTGCCAGCAGCCCGACTAGCGGGAGTGGAGATACGCAGTATTTT. This gives the protein CASSPTSGSGDTQYF.

J is TRBJ1-1 and V is TRBV14, with D tentatively TRBD1 (5 bases). CDR1 is SGHDN and CDR2 is FVKESK in the germline V gene. V lost 4 bases and J 1 base, leaving 16 bases between the germline ends. The CDR3 totals 16 residues. The CDR3, as DNA: TGTGCCAGCAGCCCACTACTAAGACAGAGGAACACTGAAGCTTTCTTT. Translating it yields CASSPLLRQRNTEAFF.

The table lists this clone with a count of one. The chain carries TRBV20-1 and TRBJ2-7; no firm D call. Trimming took 5 bases from V and 3 from J, leaving 8 bases between them. Germline V gene lookup returns CDR1 DFQATT and CDR2 SNEGSKA (reference sequence). The length of the CDR3 is 11 residues. The CDR3 here is CSAWNSYEQYF. The CDR3, as DNA: TGCAGTGCTTGGAACAGCTACGAGCAGTACTTC.

The chain is built from TRBV7-3 and TRBJ1-2; 7 bases are shared with TRBD1. Germline assignment: CDR1 SGHTA and CDR2 FQGTGA. V was pared by 0 bases and J by 2 bases, with 0 bases of the junction left unmatched. This CDR3 comprises 14 residues. The CDR3 spells CASSLTGGNYGYTF. CDR3 DNA sequence: TGTGCCAGCAGCTTAACAGGGGGCAACTATGGCTACACCTTC.

V gene TRBV27 combines with J gene TRBJ1-1, with 8 bases lining up with TRBD1. Germline V gene lookup returns CDR1 MNHEY and CDR2 SMNVEV (reference sequence). With 3 bases clipped from V and 4 bases from J, the junction kept 7 bases outside the gene matches. The CDR3 totals 15 residues. CDR3 sequence reads: CASSFTSGGGTEAFF. CDR3 in DNA: TGTGCCAGCAGTTTTACGTCAGGGGGCGGCACTGAAGCTTTCTTT.